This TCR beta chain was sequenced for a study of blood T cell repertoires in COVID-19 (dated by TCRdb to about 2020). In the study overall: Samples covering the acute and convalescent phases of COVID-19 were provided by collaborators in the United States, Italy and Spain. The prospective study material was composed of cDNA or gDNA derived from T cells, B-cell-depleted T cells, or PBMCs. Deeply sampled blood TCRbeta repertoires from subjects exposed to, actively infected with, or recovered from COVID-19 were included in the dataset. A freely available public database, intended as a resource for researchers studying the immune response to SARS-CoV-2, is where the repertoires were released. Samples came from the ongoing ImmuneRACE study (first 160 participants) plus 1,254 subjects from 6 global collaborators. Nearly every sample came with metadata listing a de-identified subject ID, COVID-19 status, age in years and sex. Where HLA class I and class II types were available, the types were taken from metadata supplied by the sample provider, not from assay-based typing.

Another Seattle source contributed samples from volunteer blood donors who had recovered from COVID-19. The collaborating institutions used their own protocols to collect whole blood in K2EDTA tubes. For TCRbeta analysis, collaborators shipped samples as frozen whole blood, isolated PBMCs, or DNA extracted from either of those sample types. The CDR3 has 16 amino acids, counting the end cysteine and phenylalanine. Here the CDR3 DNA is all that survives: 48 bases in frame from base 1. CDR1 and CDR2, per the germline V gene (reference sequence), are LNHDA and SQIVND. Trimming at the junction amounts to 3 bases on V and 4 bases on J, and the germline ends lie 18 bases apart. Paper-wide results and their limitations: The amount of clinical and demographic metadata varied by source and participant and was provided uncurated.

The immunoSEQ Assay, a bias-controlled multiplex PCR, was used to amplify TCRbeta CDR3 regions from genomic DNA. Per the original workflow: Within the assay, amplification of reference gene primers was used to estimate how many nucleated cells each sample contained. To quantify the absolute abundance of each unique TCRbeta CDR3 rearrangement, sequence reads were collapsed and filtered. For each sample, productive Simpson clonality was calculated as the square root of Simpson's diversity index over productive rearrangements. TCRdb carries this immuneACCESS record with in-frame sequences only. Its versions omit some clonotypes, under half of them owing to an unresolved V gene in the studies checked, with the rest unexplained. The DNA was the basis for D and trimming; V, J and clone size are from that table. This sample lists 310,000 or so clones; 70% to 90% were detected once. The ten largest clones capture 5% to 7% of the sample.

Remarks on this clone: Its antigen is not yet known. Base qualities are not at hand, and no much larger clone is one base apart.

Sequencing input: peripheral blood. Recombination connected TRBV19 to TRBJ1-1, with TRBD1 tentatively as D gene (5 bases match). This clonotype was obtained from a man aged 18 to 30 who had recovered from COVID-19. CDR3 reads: CASSMGTPRGVTEAFF. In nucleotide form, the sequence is TGTGCCAGTAGTATGGGGACTCCCCGCGGGGTCACTGAAGCTTTCTTT.